This T cell receptor beta chain originates from a study of post-analysis software for immune sequencing data. Regarding the study as a whole: The normalized Chao1 diversity of multiple sclerosis patients was significantly lower than that of controls. Patients showed TRBV5-6, TRBV5-1 and TRBV20-1 among five TRBV segments more frequent than in controls.

Concerning this clonotype: Its specificity is not known.

Each TCR beta cDNA library carried unique molecular identifiers. A single record per CDR3 protein comes from TCRdb applying MiXCR to the PCR reads. This table has roughly 650,000 distinct CDR3 sequences, 59% appearing once. This CDR3 region has 13 residues. Germline lookup yields CDR1 DFQATT and CDR2 SNEGSKA (reference sequence). The chain couples TRBV20-1 to TRBJ2-5; the D is unclear. Sequences were obtained from blood. The origin of this receptor is a girl aged 2-10 years with multiple sclerosis. The chain's CDR3 is CSANTGNQETQYF. The CDR3 DNA reads as TGCAGCGCCAACACGGGCAACCAAGAGACCCAGTACTTC.